This is a list of T cell receptor beta chains from one sample in a study of T cells in localized non-small cell lung cancer. TCRdb keeps only in-frame clones here, not all; method: immunoSEQ multiplex PCR. This table has about 28,000 clones, more than 85% appearing once. The material was peripheral blood, obtained before any cancer treatment. These receptors all stem from an older female donor with stage I lung adenocarcinoma. Both conserved end residues are part of each CDR3. Fields, in order: V gene, D gene, J gene, clone size, CDR3 DNA, CDR3 protein. The D gene is left open where the match is weak. Clone size, where shown, is once, few, many, or a class for clones that have expanded.

>TRBV5-1|NA|TRBJ2-1|once
TGCGCCAGCAGCTTGGCCGGCGAGCTGTACAATGAGCAGTTCTTC
CASSLAGELYNEQFF
>TRBV30|NA|TRBJ2-5|NA
TGTGCCTGGGAGTGGGCCTCACGGACAGAGACCCAGTACTTC
CAWEWASRTETQYF
>TRBV10-1|TRBD1|TRBJ2-1|NA
TGCGCCAGCACGGTGGGACAGAACTACAATGAGCAGTTCTTC
CASTVGQNYNEQFF
>TRBV7-8|TRBD2|TRBJ2-1|once
TGTGCCAGCAGCCAAGGGCGGGAGGGCCTAAGGCAGTTCTTC
CASSQGREGLRQFF
>TRBV2|NA|TRBJ1-1|NA
TGTGCCAGCAGAGAGATGAACACTGAAGCTTTCTTT
CASREMNTEAFF
>TRBV7-3|NA|TRBJ2-3|NA
TGTGCCAGCAGCTTACGGTTTCGGCGGGGGCCCCCAGATACGCAGTATTTT
CASSLRFRRGPPDTQYF
>TRBV7-2|NA|TRBJ2-5|NA
TGTGCCAGCAGCTATTGGCGGGGGCCTGAGGCCCAGTACTTC
CASSYWRGPEAQYF
>TRBV7-8|NA|TRBJ2-7|NA
TGTGCCAGCAGCTTAGCGGGGGGCGAGCAGTACTTC
CASSLAGGEQYF
>TRBV15|NA|TRBJ2-3|NA
TGTGCCACCAGCTCCCCGGAGGGGATTAGCTATACGCAGTATTTT
CATSSPEGISYTQYF
>TRBV10-3|NA|TRBJ2-7|NA
TGTGCCATCAGTCAAACAACTGCATCAACCTACGAGCAGTACTTC
CAISQTTASTYEQYF
>TRBV5-1|NA|TRBJ1-3|NA
TGCGCCAGCAGCTTGAGGGGCTCTGGAAACACCATATATTTT
CASSLRGSGNTIYF
>TRBV27|NA|TRBJ1-6|NA
TGTGCCAGCAGTATGGGGACGCGACCCCACTCACCCCTCCACTTT
CASSMGTRPHSPLHF
>TRBV15|TRBD1|TRBJ1-5|NA
TGTGCCACCAGCAGAGGACAGGGGGCTCAGCCCCAGCATTTT
CATSRGQGAQPQHF
>TRBV7-2|TRBD2|TRBJ2-7|few
TGTGCCAGCAGCGTGAGCGGGGCTAACTACGAGCAGTACTTC
CASSVSGANYEQYF
>TRBV6-5|NA|TRBJ2-7|NA
TGTGCCAGCAGCTTGGTATCCTTCCCTACTCAGGAGCAGTACTTC
CASSLVSFPTQEQYF
>TRBV30|TRBD2|TRBJ2-5|NA
TGTGCCTGGAGTACTAGCGGGGGATCTGGAGAGACCCAGTACTTC
CAWSTSGGSGETQYF
>TRBV2|TRBD1|TRBJ1-4|few
TGTGCCAGCAGTCGTCAGGGGGCTATTAATGAAAAACTGTTTTTT
CASSRQGAINEKLFF
>TRBV6-1|NA|TRBJ2-7|NA
TGTGCCAGCAGTGAAGCGCTTCGATCGACCTACGAGCAGTACTTC
CASSEALRSTYEQYF
>TRBV12-5|NA|TRBJ1-1|NA
TGTGCTAGTGGTCCTCACCCGAACACTGAAGCTTTCTTT
CASGPHPNTEAFF
>TRBV6-5|NA|TRBJ2-7|NA
TGTGCCAGCAGTACAACCATTCTCTACGAGCAGTACTTC
CASSTTILYEQYF
>TRBV5-1|NA|TRBJ1-2|NA
TGCGCCAGCAGCCCGGATGGGGCGCCCGGCTACACCTTC
CASSPDGAPGYTF
>TRBV15|TRBD2|TRBJ2-1|NA
TGTGCCACCAGCAGAGGGGGGTCTAGCGGGGTTTATTTCAATGAGCAGTTCTTC
CATSRGGSSGVYFNEQFF
>TRBV18|NA|TRBJ1-4|NA
TGTGCCAGCTCACCAGCCGGTCTTGCAACTAATGAAAAACTGTTTTTT
CASSPAGLATNEKLFF
>TRBV6-6|TRBD1|TRBJ2-7|NA
TGTGCCAGCAGTTACGGCCAGGGGGCCTACGAGCAGTACTTC
CASSYGQGAYEQYF
>TRBV28|TRBD2|TRBJ2-7|NA
TGTGCCAGCAGTTTTGGAGGGGCTAGCGGGAGGGACGAGCAGTACTTC
CASSFGGASGRDEQYF
>TRBV28|TRBD1|TRBJ2-3|NA
TGTGCCAGCGGGACCGGGACAGTCCCCCCGTATTTT
CASGTGTVPPYF
>TRBV30|TRBD1|TRBJ1-5|once
TGTGCCTGGAGCGGGACAGGGGGTCAGCCCCAGCATTTT
CAWSGTGGQPQHF
>TRBV7-7|TRBD1|TRBJ2-7|NA
TGTGCCAGCAGCTTAGACAGGGGGCACGAGCAGTACTTC
CASSLDRGHEQYF
>TRBV6-1|NA|TRBJ1-4|once
TGTGCCAGCAGTGAAGCGGGGACCGCAAGGGTGAATGAAAAACTGTTTTTT
CASSEAGTARVNEKLFF
>TRBV6-6|NA|TRBJ1-1|NA
TGTGCCAGCCTAGGGGGGACTGAAGCTTTCTTT
CASLGGTEAFF
>TRBV5-1|NA|TRBJ2-5|NA
TGCGCCAGCAGCGTAATTAGCGGCCAAGAGACCCAGTACTTC
CASSVISGQETQYF
>TRBV7-9|TRBD1|TRBJ1-2|NA
TGTGCCAGCAGCTTAGCCGGGACAGGGAGGGGCTATGGCTACACCTTC
CASSLAGTGRGYGYTF
>TRBV5-1|NA|TRBJ1-6|NA
TGCGCCAGCAGAGAGTCCTCCGGCCAGAATTCACCCCTCCACTTT
CASRESSGQNSPLHF
>TRBV7-8|TRBD2|TRBJ2-2|once
TGTGCCAGCAGCTTATCTGCTAGCGGGAAGACGAACACCGGGGAGCTGTTTTTT
CASSLSASGKTNTGELFF
>TRBV7-8|TRBD1|TRBJ1-1|NA
TGTGCCAGCAGCCTCCGGACAGGCACGAGGAACACTGAAGCTTTCTTT
CASSLRTGTRNTEAFF
>TRBV5-1|NA|TRBJ1-5|NA
TGCGCCACCGTGAGGGGCTGGGGCAATCAGCCCCAGCATTTT
CATVRGWGNQPQHF
>TRBV2|NA|TRBJ2-5|NA
TGTGCCAGTGAGGTCGCAGGTGGCGAGACCCAGTACTTC
CASEVAGGETQYF
>TRBV7-6|TRBD1|TRBJ2-3|once
TGTGCCAGCACCTTCCGGGACAGGGGGTTAGATACGCAGTATTTT
CASTFRDRGLDTQYF
>TRBV30|TRBD1|TRBJ1-2|once
TGTGCCTTAGATGGACAGGGGTGGAGTGGCTACACCTTC
CALDGQGWSGYTF
>TRBV18|NA|TRBJ2-5|NA
TGTGCCAGCTCCTTAGGAGGGGGCGAGGAGACCCAGTACTTC
CASSLGGGEETQYF
>TRBV6-5|TRBD2|TRBJ2-5|NA
TGTGCCAGCAGTAGTCAGCGGGAGGGGACCCAGTACTTC
CASSSQREGTQYF
>TRBV19|NA|TRBJ1-2|NA
TGTGCCAGTAGTATCTACCCCCCGGCAGCGAGCTATGGCTACACCTTC
CASSIYPPAASYGYTF
>TRBV29-1|NA|TRBJ1-2|NA
TGCAGCGTTGACAGGGTGGGATCTAACTATGGCTACACCTTC
CSVDRVGSNYGYTF
>TRBV10-3|TRBD1|TRBJ2-7|NA
TGTGCCACCCAAGGGCAGGGGGCCTACGAGCAGTACTTC
CATQGQGAYEQYF
>TRBV6-1|NA|TRBJ2-2|NA
TGTGCCAGCAGTGAAGCGAGGACCGGGGAGCTGTTTTTT
CASSEARTGELFF
>TRBV7-9|TRBD1|TRBJ2-7|NA
TGTGCCAGCAGCTCTACCGGGACAGCCTTAAATGAGCAGTACTTC
CASSSTGTALNEQYF
>TRBV7-8|TRBD2|TRBJ2-3|NA
TGTGCCAGCAGCCGCGGGGGTGGGACCACAGATACGCAGTATTTT
CASSRGGGTTDTQYF
>TRBV2|TRBD1|TRBJ1-2|NA
TGTGCCAGCGTCGGGACAGTCAACTATGGCTACACCTTC
CASVGTVNYGYTF
>TRBV18|NA|TRBJ1-3|once
TGTGCCAGCTCACCACCGGATGCAGGGATCTCTGGAAACACCATATATTTT
CASSPPDAGISGNTIYF
>TRBV11-1|TRBD1|TRBJ2-5|NA
TGTGCCAGCAGCTTCAGGTCGGACAGGTGGGAGACCCAGTACTTC
CASSFRSDRWETQYF
>TRBV18|NA|TRBJ1-6|once
TGTGCCAGCTCACCACCGGGGAAAAATTCACCCCTCCACTTT
CASSPPGKNSPLHF
>TRBV11-2|NA|TRBJ2-3|NA
TGTGCCAGCAGCTTCGCTGACCCCACAGATACGCAGTATTTT
CASSFADPTDTQYF
>TRBV30|NA|TRBJ1-5|NA
TGTGCCTGGACGGTCGGCCCTTTTAGCAATCAGCCCCAGCATTTT
CAWTVGPFSNQPQHF